The 14 T cell receptor beta chains in this list originate from one sample, sequenced in a study of cytomegalovirus exposure and HLA in healthy donors. The study ran its PCR with 60 Vbeta and 13 Jbeta primers. Some clones are missing from TCRdb's copy, which holds only in-frame ones; the method was immunoSEQ multiplex PCR. The sample has approximately 120,000 clones; about 74% are singletons. Sequences were obtained from PBMCs. The receptors come from a woman in her fifties or sixties in good health and CMV-seropositive.

V and J are TRBV28 and TRBJ2-1; 11 bases align to TRBD2. The ends lost 3 bases at V and 3 bases at J; junction bases unmatched: 10. The CDR3 is 18 amino acids. Germline V gene sequence: CDR1 MDHEN, CDR2 SYDVKM. CDR3 in DNA: TGTGCCAGCAGTTTCTCCACCTCGGGACTAGCGGTCTACAATGAGCAGTTCTTC. This translates into CASSFSTSGLAVYNEQFF.

CDR3 DNA: TGCGCCAGCAGCTTGGGGACTAGCGGGCCCACAGATACGCAGTATTTT. It encodes CASSLGTSGPTDTQYF. This chain joins TRBV5-1 and TRBJ2-3, with 11 bases aligning to TRBD2. This CDR3 has 16 amino acids. CDR1 is SGHRS, CDR2 YFSETQ, per germline. With 0 bases clipped from V and 2 bases from J, the junction kept 2 bases outside the gene matches. The variable domain in full, with the rest retrieved from reference TRBV5-1 and TRBJ2-3, is KAGVTQTPRYLIKTRGQQVTLSCSPISGHRSVSWYQQTPGQGLQFLFEYFSETQRNKGNFPGRFSGRQFSNSRSEMNVSTLELGDSALYLCASSLGTSGPTDTQYFGPGTRLTVL.

The chain is built from TRBV6-1 and TRBJ2-5; 7 nucleotides line up with TRBD2. The germline V gene has CDR1 MNHNS and CDR2 SASEGT. Losses at the gene ends were 3 bases for V and 2 bases for J; bases not matched to a gene: 3. The CDR3 length is 14 residues. The DNA for the CDR3 is TGTGCCAGCAGTGAGAGCGGGGCTCAAGAGACCCAGTACTTC. Protein product: CASSESGAQETQYF.

The chain links TRBV7-2 to TRBJ2-1, with TRBD2 matching over 16 bases. CDR1 SGHTA and CDR2 FQGNSA come from the germline V gene. CDR3 length equals 15 residues. The junction had 7 bases not matched to a gene; V was cut back by 5 bases and J by 12 bases. CDR3 region: CASSLGLAGGPSQFF. The CDR3 coding sequence is TGTGCCAGCAGCCTGGGACTAGCGGGGGGGCCCTCGCAGTTCTTC.

The rearrangement uses TRBV11-3 and TRBJ2-7; TRBD1 matches 8 bases. V lost 5 bases and J lost 12; bases outside the gene matches: 6. The CDR3 covers 11 residues. Germline-derived CDR1 and CDR2 are SGHNT and YENEEA. CDR3 loop: CASSVSGTGYF. In DNA, the CDR3 is TGTGCCAGCAGCGTGTCCGGGACAGGGTACTTC.

The CDR3 is CASSPPGGSQPQHF. CDR3 DNA: TGTGCCAGCTCACCACCGGGGGGAAGTCAGCCCCAGCATTTT. The J gene is TRBJ1-5, the V gene TRBV18; tentatively, D is TRBD1 (5 bases). Trimming took off 0 bases at V and 6 bases at J, with 9 bases between the two ends. This CDR3 has 14 residues. The germline V gene has CDR1 KGHSH and CDR2 LQKENI.

The chain uses TRBV18 and TRBJ2-3, with 7 bases lining up with TRBD2. Germline CDR1 is KGHSH and CDR2 is LQKENI. J gave up 5 bases and V 1 base, and 12 bases lay outside the gene matches. The CDR3 loop spans 17 amino acids. DNA of the CDR3: TGTGCCAGCTCACCACAGAAGGGCAGTTCGGGAGGAGATACGCAGTATTTT. Translation: CASSPQKGSSGGDTQYF. Complete variable domain (other parts from reference TRBV18 and TRBJ2-3): NAGVMQNPRHLVRRRGQEARLRCSPMKGHSHVYWYRQLPEEGLKFMVYLQKENIIDESGMPKERFSAEFPKEGPSILRIQQVVRGDSAAYFCASSPQKGSSGGDTQYFGPGTRLTVL.

This clone is a singleton in its sample. V and J are TRBV5-1 and TRBJ1-6, with 8 bases aligning to TRBD1. CDR1 and CDR2 (germline): SGHRS, YFSETQ. With 5 bases clipped from V and 8 bases from J, the junction kept 12 bases outside the gene matches. This CDR3 is built from 16 residues. CDR3 DNA sequence: TGCGCCAGCAGGCTGATCGGACAGGGTGGGGATTCACCCCTCCACTTT. This encodes CASRLIGQGGDSPLHF.

The chain uses TRBV10-3 and TRBJ2-3; 14 nucleotides line up with TRBD2. CDR1 is ENHRY, CDR2 SYGVKD, per germline. V trimming: 5 bases; J trimming: 7 bases; junction bases outside the gene matches: 5. CDR3 length equals 15 residues. CDR3 region: CAISQTSGGAYTQYF. The DNA of the CDR3 is TGTGCCATCAGTCAGACTAGCGGGGGGGCATATACGCAGTATTTT.

This sequence joins TRBV5-6 and TRBJ2-5; unclear D gene. The ends were cut back, 1 base at V and 2 bases at J, with 12 bases in the middle. Per the germline V gene, CDR1 is SGHDT and CDR2 is YYEEEE. CDR3 size: 15 residues. This CDR3 is CASSLPRRSQETQYF. The CDR3 DNA reads TGTGCCAGCAGCTTGCCGAGGCGGTCTCAAGAGACCCAGTACTTC.

There are a few counts of this clone. V is TRBV27 and J is TRBJ1-2; perhaps TRBD1 as D (5 bases). Germline CDR1 is MNHEY and CDR2 is SMNVEV (reference sequence). This CDR3 comprises 15 residues. The V end was cut by 2 bases, the J end by 0 bases, with 10 bases between. The chain's CDR3 is CASSLGAGSNYGYTF. CDR3 DNA sequence: TGTGCCAGCAGTTTAGGGGCAGGCTCTAACTATGGCTACACCTTC.

V usage is TRBV6-5 and J usage is TRBJ2-3; 8 nucleotides agree with TRBD2. The CDR3 spans 15 residues. Losses at the gene ends were 9 bases for V and 8 bases for J; bases not matched to a gene: 16. Germline CDR1 reads MNHEY; CDR2 reads SVGAGI. The CDR3 loop is CASPHGRGAALTQYF. The CDR3, as DNA: TGTGCCAGTCCCCACGGGCGGGGGGCCGCGCTTACGCAGTATTTT.

The rearrangement links TRBV4-3 to TRBJ1-2, with a possible D match to TRBD1 (6 bases). V lost 0 bases to trimming and J lost 3 bases, with 11 bases between them. The CDR3 is made up of 15 amino acids. In germline, CDR1 is LGHNA, CDR2 YSLEER. The CDR3 DNA reads TGCGCCAGCAGCCAAGATGAGGGGGACGACTATGGCTACACCTTC. It encodes CASSQDEGDDYGYTF.

This chain joins TRBV7-3 and TRBJ2-1, with 9 bases aligning to TRBD1. The CDR3 has 14 residues. CDR1 is SGHTA, CDR2 FQGTGA, per germline. V lost 2 bases to trimming and J lost 5 bases; unmatched junction nucleotides: 1. The CDR3 loop reads CASSLGQGNNEQFF. In nucleotides, the CDR3 is TGTGCCAGCAGCTTAGGACAGGGGAACAATGAGCAGTTCTTC. The whole variable domain, remainder taken from reference TRBV7-3 and TRBJ2-1, is GAGVSQTPSNKVTEKGKYVELRCDPISGHTALYWYRQSLGQGPEFLIYFQGTGAADDSGLPNDRFFAVRPEGSVSTLKIQRTERGDSAVYLCASSLGQGNNEQFFGPGTRLTVL.